The rows below give T cell receptor beta chains drawn from one sample of a study of PD-L1 blockade in urothelial cancer. The assay was immunoSEQ multiplex PCR, and TCRdb's table has in-frame clones only and misses some. Counted here are approximately 46,000 clones, nearly 90% occurring once; the ten biggest clones make up 6.5% to 8%. Here the sequenced sample was PBMCs, taken around atezolizumab (anti-PD-L1) treatment. These receptors were collected from a man in his sixties with urothelial cancer. CDR3s include the opening cysteine and the closing phenylalanine or tryptophan. The D gene is left open where the match is weak. A clone size is listed for some rows: how often the clone was seen (once, few, many), or a class if it is expanded.

length: 14; D: NA; size: NA; J: TRBJ2-6; V: TRBV9; DNA: TGTGCCAGCAGCGCCTTTACTGGGGCCAACGTCCTGACTTTC; CDR3: CASSAFTGANVLTF
length: 18; D: TRBD2; size: NA; J: TRBJ2-5; V: TRBV27; DNA: TGTGCCAGCAGTTTACGAGGACTAGCGGGGCCCGTTATGGAGACCCAGTACTTC; CDR3: CASSLRGLAGPVMETQYF
length: 15; D: NA; size: once; J: TRBJ1-4; V: TRBV4-2; DNA: TGTGCCAGCAGCCAAAACCTTAACTTAAATGAAAAACTGTTTTTT; CDR3: CASSQNLNLNEKLFF
length: 13; D: TRBD1; size: NA; J: TRBJ2-7; V: TRBV18; DNA: TGTGCCAGCTCGTGGACAGGGGAGGGCGAGCAGTACTTC; CDR3: CASSWTGEGEQYF
length: 15; D: NA; size: NA; J: TRBJ1-2; V: TRBV7-2; DNA: TGTGCCAGCAGCTTAGTGCGGGACGCTAACTATGGCTACACCTTC; CDR3: CASSLVRDANYGYTF
length: 12; D: NA; size: NA; J: TRBJ1-2; V: TRBV28; DNA: TGTGCCAGCAGTATCGGCGGATATGGCTACACCTTC; CDR3: CASSIGGYGYTF
length: 17; D: TRBD1; size: NA; J: TRBJ2-7; V: TRBV11-2; DNA: TGTGCCAGCAGCCGAAGGGGGCTCGGTATAAGCTCCTACGAGCAGTACTTC; CDR3: CASSRRGLGISSYEQYF
length: 16; D: TRBD1; size: once; J: TRBJ1-2; V: TRBV11-2; DNA: TGTGCCAGCAGCTTTTCCAGGACAGGGGGGGTCTATGGCTACACCTTC; CDR3: CASSFSRTGGVYGYTF
length: 15; D: NA; size: NA; J: TRBJ2-7; V: TRBV7-2; DNA: TGTGCCAGCAGCTTCGTGTTCTCCTCACCAGGGGAGCAGTACTTC; CDR3: CASSFVFSSPGEQYF
length: 15; D: NA; size: NA; J: TRBJ2-7; V: TRBV19; DNA: TGTGCCAGTAGTATCGGCAGACAACCCTCCTACGAGCAGTACTTC; CDR3: CASSIGRQPSYEQYF
length: 15; D: NA; size: NA; J: TRBJ1-6; V: TRBV11-2; DNA: TGTGCCAGCAGCTCGGAATCCTTTGGGCATTCACCCCTCCACTTT; CDR3: CASSSESFGHSPLHF
length: 15; D: TRBD1; size: NA; J: TRBJ1-5; V: TRBV19; DNA: TGTGCCAGTAGTATGGACAGGACCCGCAATCAGCCCCAGCATTTT; CDR3: CASSMDRTRNQPQHF
length: 14; D: TRBD2; size: NA; J: TRBJ2-5; V: TRBV10-2; DNA: TGCGCCAGCAGTGAGACTAGCGGAAGAGAGACCCAGTACTTC; CDR3: CASSETSGRETQYF
length: 16; D: TRBD1; size: NA; J: TRBJ2-2; V: TRBV9; DNA: TGTGCCAGCAGCGTATGGGGACAGGGAGGCACCGGGGAGCTGTTTTTT; CDR3: CASSVWGQGGTGELFF
length: 12; D: NA; size: NA; J: TRBJ1-2; V: TRBV6-1; DNA: TGTGCCAGCAGTAAACAGGGTGGCGGCTACACCTTC; CDR3: CASSKQGGGYTF
length: 14; D: NA; size: NA; J: TRBJ1-5; V: TRBV6-5; DNA: TGTGCCAGCGGGGCCAGAAATAGCAATCAGCCCCAGCATTTT; CDR3: CASGARNSNQPQHF
length: 14; D: NA; size: NA; J: TRBJ1-6; V: TRBV28; DNA: TGTGCCAGCAGTCGGGGTCTCTATAATTCACCCCTCCACTTT; CDR3: CASSRGLYNSPLHF
length: 15; D: NA; size: NA; J: TRBJ1-6; V: TRBV30; DNA: TGTGCCTGGAGTGTTGGGGAGGGCAGAAATTCACCCCTCCACTTT; CDR3: CAWSVGEGRNSPLHF
length: 15; D: NA; size: few; J: TRBJ2-5; V: TRBV9; DNA: TGTGCCAGCAGCGTATGGGGAAGGGGTGGAGAGACCCAGTACTTC; CDR3: CASSVWGRGGETQYF
length: 14; D: NA; size: NA; J: TRBJ1-1; V: TRBV11-2; DNA: TGTGCCAGCAGCTACGCAGGGTTCACCACTGAAGCTTTCTTT; CDR3: CASSYAGFTTEAFF
length: 12; D: NA; size: NA; J: TRBJ1-2; V: TRBV6-6; DNA: TGTGCCAGCAGCCCCGGGGGAGTACGCTACACCTTC; CDR3: CASSPGGVRYTF
length: 14; D: TRBD1; size: NA; J: TRBJ2-3; V: TRBV19; DNA: TGTGCCAGTAGTAGGGACAGGGCCACAGATACGCAGTATTTT; CDR3: CASSRDRATDTQYF
length: 14; D: TRBD1; size: NA; J: TRBJ1-2; V: TRBV30; DNA: TGTGCCTGGAGCCAGGGGGAGAGTAACTATGGCTACACCTTC; CDR3: CAWSQGESNYGYTF
length: 15; D: NA; size: once; J: TRBJ2-3; V: TRBV5-1; DNA: TGCGCCAGCAGCTTGGGGACTTTACAGTCAGATACGCAGTATTTT; CDR3: CASSLGTLQSDTQYF
length: 15; D: TRBD1; size: NA; J: TRBJ1-6; V: TRBV14; DNA: TGTGCCAGCAGCCGGATCCGGGACAGATCCTCACCCCTCCACTTT; CDR3: CASSRIRDRSSPLHF
length: 16; D: TRBD2; size: NA; J: TRBJ2-1; V: TRBV5-4; DNA: TGTGCCAGCAGCCAATGGGGCGGGGGGGCCAGGAATGAGCAGTTCTTC; CDR3: CASSQWGGGARNEQFF
length: 15; D: NA; size: NA; J: TRBJ2-1; V: TRBV6-6; DNA: TGTGCCAGCAGTTATTATCAGGGGTCATACAATGAGCAGTTCTTC; CDR3: CASSYYQGSYNEQFF
length: 15; D: TRBD1; size: NA; J: TRBJ2-7; V: TRBV28; DNA: TGTGCCAGCAGCCGAATAGACAGGGGAGGCTACGAGCAGTACTTC; CDR3: CASSRIDRGGYEQYF
length: 17; D: NA; size: NA; J: TRBJ2-7; V: TRBV27; DNA: TGTGCCAGCAGTTGGGGGCCGGGGCAGGGGACGACCTACGAGCAGTACTTC; CDR3: CASSWGPGQGTTYEQYF
length: 15; D: TRBD1; size: NA; J: TRBJ1-1; V: TRBV6-6; DNA: TGTGCCAGCAGTTTAAAACAGGGGGCGAACACTGAAGCTTTCTTT; CDR3: CASSLKQGANTEAFF
length: 16; D: NA; size: once; J: TRBJ1-2; V: TRBV28; DNA: TGTGCCAGCAAGTTTCTTAACGACAGGCTTAGGGGTGGCTACACCTTC; CDR3: CASKFLNDRLRGGYTF
length: 14; D: TRBD1; size: NA; J: TRBJ1-4; V: TRBV4-3; DNA: TGCGCCAGCAGCCAAGAGACAGGGCTTGAAAAACTGTTTTTT; CDR3: CASSQETGLEKLFF
length: 15; D: TRBD1; size: NA; J: TRBJ1-2; V: TRBV7-2; DNA: TGTGCCAGCAGCTTAGCGCCGGGACAGGGATATGGCTACACCTTC; CDR3: CASSLAPGQGYGYTF
length: 14; D: NA; size: NA; J: TRBJ1-1; V: TRBV5-1; DNA: TGCGCCAGCAGCTTGGTCGCAGGCGGGGCTGAAGCTTTCTTT; CDR3: CASSLVAGGAEAFF
length: 15; D: TRBD1; size: NA; J: TRBJ2-7; V: TRBV11-2; DNA: TGTGCCAGCAGCTCCGACAGGGGGGCTCCCTACGAGCAGTACTTC; CDR3: CASSSDRGAPYEQYF
length: 13; D: TRBD2; size: NA; J: TRBJ2-7; V: TRBV6-1; DNA: TGTGCCAGCAGTTGGGGGGGGGCCTACGAGCAGTACTTC; CDR3: CASSWGGAYEQYF
length: 14; D: TRBD2; size: NA; J: TRBJ2-1; V: TRBV15; DNA: TGTGCCACCAGTCCGGGGGGGCGGGGGGATGAGCAGTTCTTC; CDR3: CATSPGGRGDEQFF
length: 14; D: TRBD1; size: NA; J: TRBJ1-2; V: TRBV7-2; DNA: TGTGCCAGCAGCTTTCCAGGGGGTGTCTATGGCTACACCTTC; CDR3: CASSFPGGVYGYTF